This TCR beta chain was found in a study of human T cells and chemical hapten exposure. Time point meaning: patch test 2, 6 weeks after DPC sensitization. Treatment indicated: therapeutic diphenylcyclopropenone sensitization with weekly scalp DPC. In TCRdb, the RACE reads were re-called with MiXCR into one record per CDR3 protein. The sample shows hundreds of thousands of distinct CDR3 sequences, about 6.3% of them seen only once. This clonotype showed up many times. Germline V gives CDR1 SNHLY, CDR2 FYNNEI. The CDR3 sequence is 15 residues long. V lost 6 bases, J lost 6 bases, and 18 bases lay in between.

The source is a woman younger than 35 with alopecia areata. Some clones in this sample may be carry-over from other donors' samples. Specimen: whole blood, collected in connection with sensitization to the hapten diphenylcyclopropenone (DPC). This rearrangement joins TRBV2 to TRBJ1-5, with a weak D call TRBD1 (6 bases). The DNA of the CDR3 is TGTGCCAGCAGATCCGAATCAGGGGCGAGTCAGCCCCAGCATTTT. Translating it yields CASRSESGASQPQHF.